The 8 T cell receptor beta chains listed next were all sequenced from one sample in a study of T cell responses to AZD1222 COVID-19 vaccine. Measured with immunoSEQ multiplex PCR; TCRdb has only the in-frame clones, and not every one. This table holds approximately 90,000 clones, 91% found once. Sequences were derived from peripheral blood, sampled on day 0 of AZD1222 vaccination. The receptors were gathered from an adult in good health.

The chain recombines TRBV7-8 with TRBJ2-7, with D unclear. The CDR3 is 14 amino acids. In germline, CDR1 is SGHVS, CDR2 FQNEAQ. With 2 bases removed from V and 0 bases from J, the gap between germline ends came to 8 bases. The CDR3: CASSLQENSYEQYF. The CDR3 region has the DNA TGTGCCAGCAGCTTACAGGAGAACTCCTACGAGCAGTACTTC. The whole variable domain, filled in from reference TRBV7-8 and TRBJ2-7, reads GAGVSQSPRYKVAKRGQDVALRCDPISGHVSLFWYQQALGQGPEFLTYFQNEAQLDKSGLPSDRFFAERPEGSVSTLKIQRTQQEDSAVYLCASSLQENSYEQYFGPGTRLTVT.

The chain is built from TRBV4-1 and TRBJ1-3; a possible D gene is TRBD1 (5 bases). The CDR3 spans 17 residues. Deletions cut 0 bases from V and 3 bases from J, with 15 bases between. CDR1 and CDR2 from the germline V gene are MGHRA and YSYEKL. This chain's CDR3 is CASSQDSPRGYGNTIYF. CDR3 in DNA: TGCGCCAGCAGCCAAGATTCCCCGCGGGGCTATGGAAACACCATATATTTT.

The gene calls are TRBV27 and TRBJ1-6, with D perhaps matching TRBD1 (5 bases). Germline V lookup: CDR1 MNHEY, CDR2 SMNVEV (reference sequence). Trimming cost V 3 bases and J 6 bases, with 9 bases left between them. The CDR3 runs 14 residues. CDR3: CASSLGGSNSPLHF. Here the CDR3 DNA reads TGTGCCAGCAGTTTGGGGGGGAGTAATTCACCCCTCCACTTT.

The chain employs TRBV4-3 and TRBJ2-2, with 12 bases identical to TRBD2. CDR1 and CDR2 from the germline V gene are LGHNA and YSLEER. The V gene end was trimmed by 2 bases and the J gene end by 7 bases; junction bases not matched to a gene: 2. CDR3 length equals 15 residues. The CDR3 here is CASSQTSGGRGELFF. For the CDR3, the DNA is TGCGCCAGCAGCCAAACTAGCGGGGGGCGCGGGGAGCTGTTTTTT.

CDR3 bases: TGTGCCAGCAGCTTGGGTGGGAATAGCAATCAGCCCCAGCATTTT. Protein product: CASSLGGNSNQPQHF. The chain combines TRBV5-4 with TRBJ1-5; D ambiguous. Germline CDR1 reads SGHNT; CDR2 reads YYREEE (reference sequence). V lost 0 bases and J lost 0, with 7 bases in between. The CDR3 spans 15 residues.

This chain connects TRBV5-1 to TRBJ2-7; TRBD2 matches at 8 bases. CDR3 length: 15 amino acids. Trimming at V came to 4 bases and at J to 0 bases, leaving 6 bases not matched to a gene. The V gene's germline CDR1 is SGHRS and CDR2 YFSETQ. Written as DNA, the CDR3 is TGCGCCAGCAGCCCAACTAGCGGTCCCTCCTACGAGCAGTACTTC. Translation: CASSPTSGPSYEQYF.

The CDR3 sequence: CSVGRERNYGYTF. The CDR3 DNA reads as TGCAGCGTTGGAAGGGAGAGGAACTATGGCTACACCTTC. The chain has TRBV29-1 and TRBJ1-2, with D unclear. CDR1 SQVTM and CDR2 ANQGSEA come from the germline V gene. This CDR3 region has 13 residues. Trimming removed 4 bases at V and 2 bases at J, with 11 bases between.

This clone was detected only once. The chain combines TRBV6-1 with TRBJ2-7; 7 bases are a match to TRBD1. The CDR3 totals 15 residues. In germline, CDR1 is MNHNS, CDR2 SASEGT. V shed 2 bases, J shed 3 bases, and the junction held 7 bases outside the gene matches. The CDR3 sequence is CASSENPGQRYEQYF. DNA of the CDR3: TGTGCCAGCAGTGAAAACCCGGGACAGCGCTACGAGCAGTACTTC.